This TCR beta chain was sequenced in a study of tumor-infiltrating lymphocytes in primary liver carcinoma. CDR1 and CDR2 (germline): MNHNS, SASEGT. The length of the CDR3 is 15 residues. The germline V and J ends were trimmed by 10 bases and 2 bases, with 21 bases remaining between them. Starting material of 400 to 600 ng total RNA yielded TCR beta cDNA via a constant-region primer. Generation of the TCR beta libraries relied on three nested multiplex PCR rounds using slightly modified ARM-PCR. PCR rounds one and two used TRBV1-TRBV30 forward primers with a C-beta reverse primer for 10 cycles each. A single record per CDR3 protein comes from TCRdb applying MiXCR to the multiplex PCR reads. This sample has 90,000 to 100,000 distinct CDR3 sequences, with around two thirds found just once. This clonotype has a count of ten or more. Co-extraction yielded RNA and DNA from roughly 20-30 mg of unsorted bulk tissue. Tumors were each sampled at five separate regions.

Material: liver tumor tissue from sampling region 5. As for subset: tumor region T5, tumor centre. The receptor was isolated from a woman aged 55-70 years with primary liver carcinoma and hepatitis B virus infection. The chain couples TRBV6-1 to TRBJ2-7; D is possibly TRBD1 or TRBD2 (5 bases each). This chain's CDR3 is CAIRSGGDRTYEQYF. The CDR3 coding sequence is TGTGCCATCCGGAGCGGAGGTGACAGAACCTACGAGCAGTACTTC.